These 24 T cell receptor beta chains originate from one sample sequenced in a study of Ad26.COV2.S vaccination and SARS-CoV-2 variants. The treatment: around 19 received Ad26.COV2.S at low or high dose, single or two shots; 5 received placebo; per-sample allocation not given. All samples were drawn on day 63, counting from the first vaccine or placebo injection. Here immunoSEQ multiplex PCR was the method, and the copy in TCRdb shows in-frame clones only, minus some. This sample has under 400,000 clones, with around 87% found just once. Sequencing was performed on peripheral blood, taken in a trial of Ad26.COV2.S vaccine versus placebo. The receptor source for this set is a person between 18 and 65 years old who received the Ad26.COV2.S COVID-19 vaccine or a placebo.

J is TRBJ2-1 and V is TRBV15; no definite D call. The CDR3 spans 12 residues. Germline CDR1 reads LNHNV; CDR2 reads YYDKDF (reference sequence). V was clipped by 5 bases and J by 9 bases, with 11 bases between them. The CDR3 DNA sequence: TGTGCCACCAGCGGCCCTCAGCGTGAGCAGTTCTTC. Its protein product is CATSGPQREQFF.

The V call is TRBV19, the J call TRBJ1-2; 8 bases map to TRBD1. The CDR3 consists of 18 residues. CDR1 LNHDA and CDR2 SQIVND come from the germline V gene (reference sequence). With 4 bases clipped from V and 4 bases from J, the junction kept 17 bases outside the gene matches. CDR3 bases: TGTGCCAGTAGTACCCGACAGGGGCAATTCCTCAGGGGCTATGGCTACACCTTC. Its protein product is CASSTRQGQFLRGYGYTF.

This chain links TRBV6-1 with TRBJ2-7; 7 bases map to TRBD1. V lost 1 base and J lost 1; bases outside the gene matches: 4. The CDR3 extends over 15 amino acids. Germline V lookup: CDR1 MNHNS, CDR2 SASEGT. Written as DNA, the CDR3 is TGTGCCAGCAGTGAAGAAGGGACAGCTTCCTACGAGCAGTACTTC. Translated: CASSEEGTASYEQYF.

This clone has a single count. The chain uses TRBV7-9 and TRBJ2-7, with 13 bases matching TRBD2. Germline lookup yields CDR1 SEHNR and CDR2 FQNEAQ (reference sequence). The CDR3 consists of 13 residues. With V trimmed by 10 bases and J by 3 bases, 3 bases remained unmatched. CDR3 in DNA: TGTGCCACCGGGACTAGCGGGGACTACGAGCAGTACTTC. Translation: CATGTSGDYEQYF.

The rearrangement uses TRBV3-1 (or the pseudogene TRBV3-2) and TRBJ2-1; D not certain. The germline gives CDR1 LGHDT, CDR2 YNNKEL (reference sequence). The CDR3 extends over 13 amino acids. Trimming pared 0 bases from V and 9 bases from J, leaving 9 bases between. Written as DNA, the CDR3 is TGTGCCAGCAGCCAAGATCTGGTTATTGAGCAGTTCTTC. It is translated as CASSQDLVIEQFF.

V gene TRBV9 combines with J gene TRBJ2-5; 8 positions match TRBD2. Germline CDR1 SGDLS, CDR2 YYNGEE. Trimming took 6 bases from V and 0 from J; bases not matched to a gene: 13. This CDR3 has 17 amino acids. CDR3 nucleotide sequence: TGTGCCAGCACTCTCGGCAGAGGTAGCGGGAACCAAGAGACCCAGTACTTC. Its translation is CASTLGRGSGNQETQYF.

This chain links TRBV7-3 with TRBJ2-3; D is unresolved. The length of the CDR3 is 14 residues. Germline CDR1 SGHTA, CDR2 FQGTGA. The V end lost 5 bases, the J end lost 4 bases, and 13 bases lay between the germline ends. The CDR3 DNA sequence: TGTGCCAGCAGCCCAAGTAACACTGCAGATACGCAGTATTTT. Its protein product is CASSPSNTADTQYF.

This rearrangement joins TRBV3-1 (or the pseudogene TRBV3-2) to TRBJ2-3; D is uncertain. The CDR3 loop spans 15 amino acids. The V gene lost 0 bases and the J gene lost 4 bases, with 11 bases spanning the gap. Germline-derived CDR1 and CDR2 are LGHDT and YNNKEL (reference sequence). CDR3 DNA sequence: TGTGCCAGCAGCCAAGACGAGACCAGTTCAGATACGCAGTATTTT. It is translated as CASSQDETSSDTQYF.

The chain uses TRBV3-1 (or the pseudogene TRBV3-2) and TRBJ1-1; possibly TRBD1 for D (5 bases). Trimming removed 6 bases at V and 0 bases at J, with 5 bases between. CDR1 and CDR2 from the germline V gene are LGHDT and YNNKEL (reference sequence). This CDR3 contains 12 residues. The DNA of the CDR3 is TGTGCCAGCAGGGGGGTGAACACTGAAGCTTTCTTT. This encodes CASRGVNTEAFF.

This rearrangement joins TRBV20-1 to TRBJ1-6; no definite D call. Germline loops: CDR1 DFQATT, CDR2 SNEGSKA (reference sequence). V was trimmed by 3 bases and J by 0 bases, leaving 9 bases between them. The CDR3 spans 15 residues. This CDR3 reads CSASIGSSYNSPLHF. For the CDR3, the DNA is TGCAGTGCTAGTATTGGGAGCTCCTATAATTCACCCCTCCACTTT.

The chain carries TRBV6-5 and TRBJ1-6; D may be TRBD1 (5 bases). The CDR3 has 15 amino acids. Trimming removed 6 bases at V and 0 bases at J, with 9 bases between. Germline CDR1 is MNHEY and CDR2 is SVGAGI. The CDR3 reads CASRPGSSYNSPLHF. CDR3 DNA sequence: TGTGCCAGCAGACCAGGGAGCTCCTATAATTCACCCCTCCACTTT.

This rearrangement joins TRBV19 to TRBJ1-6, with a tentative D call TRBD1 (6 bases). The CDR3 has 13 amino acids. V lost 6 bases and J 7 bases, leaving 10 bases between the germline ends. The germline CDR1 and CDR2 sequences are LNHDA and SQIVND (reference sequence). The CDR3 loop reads CASRQGWNSPLHF. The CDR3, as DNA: TGTGCCAGTAGACAGGGTTGGAATTCACCCCTCCACTTT.

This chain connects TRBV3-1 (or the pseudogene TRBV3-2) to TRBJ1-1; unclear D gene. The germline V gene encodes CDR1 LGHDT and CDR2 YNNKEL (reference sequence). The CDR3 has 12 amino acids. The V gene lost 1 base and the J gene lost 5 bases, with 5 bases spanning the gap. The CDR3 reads CASSQVGTEAFF. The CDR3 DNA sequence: TGTGCCAGCAGCCAAGTGGGAACTGAAGCTTTCTTT.

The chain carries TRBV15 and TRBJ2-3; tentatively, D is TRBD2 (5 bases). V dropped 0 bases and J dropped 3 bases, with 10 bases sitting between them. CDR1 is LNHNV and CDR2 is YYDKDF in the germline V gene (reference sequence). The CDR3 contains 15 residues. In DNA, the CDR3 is TGTGCCACCAGCAGAGAAGGCAGACTAACAGATACGCAGTATTTT. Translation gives CATSREGRLTDTQYF.

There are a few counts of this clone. The DNA of the CDR3 is TGTGCCAGTAGTAGAGCCGGGACAGGGGACGGAAACACCATATATTTT. It codes for CASSRAGTGDGNTIYF. This chain links TRBV19 with TRBJ1-3; 10 nucleotides line up with TRBD1. After removal of 4 bases from V and 4 bases from J, the junction contained 7 bases not matched to a gene. The CDR3 is 16 amino acids. Germline assignment: CDR1 LNHDA and CDR2 SQIVND (reference sequence).

The CDR3 protein is CSVERGLGRVAFF. CDR3 DNA sequence: TGCAGCGTTGAAAGGGGTCTGGGCAGGGTGGCTTTCTTT. The chain couples TRBV29-1 to TRBJ1-1, with a possible D match to TRBD1 (5 bases). The ends were cut back, 2 bases at V and 11 bases at J, with 18 bases in the middle. The CDR3 is 13 amino acids. The V gene's germline CDR1 is SQVTM and CDR2 ANQGSEA. Combining the CDR3 with reference TRBV29-1 and TRBJ1-1 gives the whole variable domain SAVISQKPSRDICQRGTSLTIQCQVDSQVTMMFWYRQQPGQSLTLIATANQGSEATYESGFVIDKFPISRPNLTFSTLTVSNMSPEDSSIYLCSVERGLGRVAFFGQGTRLTVV.

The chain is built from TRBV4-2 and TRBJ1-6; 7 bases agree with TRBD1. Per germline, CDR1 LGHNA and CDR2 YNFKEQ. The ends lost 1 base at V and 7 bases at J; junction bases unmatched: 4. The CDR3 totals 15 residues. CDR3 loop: CASSQATGDNSPLHF. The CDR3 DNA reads TGTGCCAGCAGCCAAGCAACAGGGGACAATTCACCCCTCCACTTT.

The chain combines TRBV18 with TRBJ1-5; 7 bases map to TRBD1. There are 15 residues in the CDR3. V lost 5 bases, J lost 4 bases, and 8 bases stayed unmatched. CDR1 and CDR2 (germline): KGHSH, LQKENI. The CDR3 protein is CASSSATRGNQPQHF. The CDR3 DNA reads TGTGCCAGCTCATCAGCGACCAGGGGGAATCAGCCCCAGCATTTT.

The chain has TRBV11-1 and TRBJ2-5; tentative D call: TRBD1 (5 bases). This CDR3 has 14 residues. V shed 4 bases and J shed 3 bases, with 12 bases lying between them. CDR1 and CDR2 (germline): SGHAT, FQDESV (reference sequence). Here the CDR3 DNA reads TGTGCCAGCAGCTCCAGACAGAGGAAAGAGACCCAGTACTTC. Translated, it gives CASSSRQRKETQYF.

The CDR3 loop reads CATSRRRQGETQYF. CDR3 nucleotides: TGTGCCACCAGTCGGAGGAGGCAGGGAGAGACCCAGTACTTC. This chain connects TRBV15 to TRBJ2-5; the D call may be TRBD1 or TRBD2 (5 bases each). From germline, CDR1 is LNHNV and CDR2 YYDKDF (reference sequence). V was clipped by 6 bases and J by 4 bases, with 15 bases between them. The CDR3 length is 14 residues.

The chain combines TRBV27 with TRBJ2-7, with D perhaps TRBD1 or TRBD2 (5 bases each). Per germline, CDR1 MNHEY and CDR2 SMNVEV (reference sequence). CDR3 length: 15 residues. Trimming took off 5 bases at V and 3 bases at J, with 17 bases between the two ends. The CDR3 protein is CASSEKMGPFYEQYF. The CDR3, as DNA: TGTGCCAGCAGTGAAAAAATGGGACCGTTCTACGAGCAGTACTTC.

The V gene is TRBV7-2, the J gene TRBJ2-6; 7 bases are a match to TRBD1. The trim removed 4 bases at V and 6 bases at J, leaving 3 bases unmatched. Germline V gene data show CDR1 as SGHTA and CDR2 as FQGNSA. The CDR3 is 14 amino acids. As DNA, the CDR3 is TGTGCCAGCAGCTCTCAGGGGGTGGCCAACGTCCTGACTTTC. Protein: CASSSQGVANVLTF.

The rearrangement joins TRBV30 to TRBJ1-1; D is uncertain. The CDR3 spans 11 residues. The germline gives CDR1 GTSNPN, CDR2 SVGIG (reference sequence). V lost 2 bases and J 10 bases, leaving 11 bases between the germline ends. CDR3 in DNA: TGTGCCTGGAGTCTTCAGGCAGGAGCTTTCTTT. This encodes CAWSLQAGAFF.

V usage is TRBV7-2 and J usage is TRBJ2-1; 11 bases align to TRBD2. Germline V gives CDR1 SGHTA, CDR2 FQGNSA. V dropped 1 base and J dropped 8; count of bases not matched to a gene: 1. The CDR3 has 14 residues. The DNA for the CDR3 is TGTGCCAGCAGCTTAGAACTAGCGGGGGATGAGCAGTTCTTC. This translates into CASSLELAGDEQFF.